This T cell receptor beta chain was identified during a study of cytomegalovirus exposure and HLA in healthy donors. V dropped 2 bases and J dropped 6 bases, with 13 bases sitting between them. CDR3 length equals 13 residues. Germline CDR1 reads SQVTM; CDR2 reads ANQGSEA. This clone was counted once. The PCR ran on 60 Vbeta and 13 Jbeta primers. Clones were read by immunoSEQ multiplex PCR, and TCRdb kept only the in-frame ones, dropping some. The table has 95,000 to 150,000 clones, about 62% seen once. The clonotype originates from a woman between 40 and 55 years old in good health and CMV-seropositive. The sample comprised PBMCs. The chain couples TRBV29-1 to TRBJ1-2, with D tentatively TRBD1 (6 bases). The CDR3 sequence is CSVENRVGDGYTF. DNA of the CDR3: TGCAGCGTTGAAAACAGGGTCGGCGATGGCTACACCTTC.